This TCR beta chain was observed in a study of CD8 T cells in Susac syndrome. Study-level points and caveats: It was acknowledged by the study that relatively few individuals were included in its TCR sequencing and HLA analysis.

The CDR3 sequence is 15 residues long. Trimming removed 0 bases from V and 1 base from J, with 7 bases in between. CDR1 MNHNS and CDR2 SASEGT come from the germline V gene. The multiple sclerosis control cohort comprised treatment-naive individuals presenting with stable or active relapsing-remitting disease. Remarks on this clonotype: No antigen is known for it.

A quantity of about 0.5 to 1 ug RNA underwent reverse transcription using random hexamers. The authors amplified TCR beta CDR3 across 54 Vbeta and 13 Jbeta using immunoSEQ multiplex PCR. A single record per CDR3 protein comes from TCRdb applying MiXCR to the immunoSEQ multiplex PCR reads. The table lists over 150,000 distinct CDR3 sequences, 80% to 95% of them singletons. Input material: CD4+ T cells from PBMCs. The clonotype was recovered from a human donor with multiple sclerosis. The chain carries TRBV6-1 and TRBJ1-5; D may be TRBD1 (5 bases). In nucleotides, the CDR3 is TGTGCCAGCAGTGAAGCCAGGGTCAGCAATCAGCCCCAGCATTTT. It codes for CASSEARVSNQPQHF.